These 20 T cell receptor beta chains were sequenced from one sample in a study of human T cells and chemical hapten exposure. The time point is: patch test 2, 6 weeks after DPC sensitization. Treatment described: therapeutic diphenylcyclopropenone sensitization with weekly scalp DPC. TCRdb independently ran MiXCR on the RACE reads; one entry per CDR3 protein. The sample has approximately 350,000 distinct CDR3 sequences, about 6% seen once; the top ten hold less than 6.5%. Sequences were derived from whole blood, sampled in connection with sensitization to the hapten diphenylcyclopropenone (DPC). Source of these receptors: a woman aged 18-29 years with alopecia areata. Some clones in this sample may be carry-over from other donors' samples.

This clonotype has just a few counts. The chain couples TRBV7-9 to TRBJ1-1, with 12 bases fitting TRBD1. Germline V gene sequence: CDR1 SEHNR, CDR2 FQNEAQ (reference sequence). With V trimmed by 5 bases and J by 8 bases, 6 bases remained unmatched. The CDR3 loop spans 14 amino acids. The CDR3 sequence: CASSAGTGGSEAFF. CDR3 coding DNA: TGTGCCAGCAGCGCCGGGACAGGGGGCTCGGAAGCTTTCTTT.

This clonotype was seen more than once but under ten times. The chain couples TRBV7-8 to TRBJ2-1, with D perhaps TRBD1 or TRBD2 (5 bases each). With 5 bases removed from V and 0 bases from J, the gap between germline ends came to 20 bases. The CDR3 loop spans 18 amino acids. Germline values: CDR1 SGHVS, CDR2 FQNEAQ. The CDR3 region is CASSGWNPGRGSYNEQFF. DNA of the CDR3: TGTGCCAGCAGCGGCTGGAATCCGGGACGAGGCTCCTACAATGAGCAGTTCTTC.

The chain has TRBV18 and TRBJ2-6; 7 bases are shared with TRBD1. The CDR3 has 17 amino acids. The V gene's germline CDR1 is KGHSH and CDR2 LQKENI. J gave up 1 base and V 10 bases, and 13 bases lay outside the gene matches. CDR3 protein: CATTTRGLRSGANVLTF. In DNA, the CDR3 is TGTGCCACTACCACGAGGGGGCTACGATCTGGGGCCAACGTCCTGACTTTC.

This clonotype was counted ten times or more. The chain employs TRBV6-5 and TRBJ1-3; 9 bases map to TRBD1. Looked up from germline, CDR1 is MNHEY and CDR2 is SVGAGI. The CDR3 covers 13 residues. The V gene end was trimmed by 6 bases and the J gene end by 8 bases; junction bases not matched to a gene: 5. The chain's CDR3 is CASSGQGLDTIYF. The CDR3 DNA sequence: TGTGCCAGCAGCGGACAGGGGCTTGACACCATATATTTT.

The table lists this clonotype with many counts. The chain has TRBV6-6 and TRBJ1-5; no firm D call. The CDR3 is 12 residues long. V gave up 6 bases and J gave up 4 bases, with 7 bases separating them. In germline, CDR1 is MNHNY, CDR2 SVGAGI (reference sequence). The CDR3 sequence: CASRVGNQPQHF. The CDR3, as DNA: TGTGCCAGCAGGGTAGGGAATCAGCCCCAGCATTTT.

The chain carries TRBV6-5 and TRBJ2-7; 7 bases agree with TRBD2. The CDR3 has 15 amino acids. J lost 2 bases, V lost 2 bases, and 6 bases had no gene match. Germline CDR1 MNHEY, CDR2 SVGAGI. The CDR3, as DNA: TGTGCCAGCAGTTACGGGGAGGGGCGGCCCTACGAGCAGTACTTC. Its translation is CASSYGEGRPYEQYF.

In this sample, this clonotype turned up a few times. The rearrangement joins TRBV2 to TRBJ2-2, with D unclear. The CDR3 length is 13 residues. The V and J ends lost 6 bases and 3 bases respectively, with 8 bases between them. Germline V gene sequence: CDR1 SNHLY, CDR2 FYNNEI. DNA for the CDR3: TGTGCCAGCAGGGACGGGTACACCGGGGAGCTGTTTTTT. It codes for CASRDGYTGELFF. The variable domain in full, with the rest retrieved from reference TRBV2 and TRBJ2-2, is EPEVTQTPSHQVTQMGQEVILRCVPISNHLYFYWYRQILGQKVEFLVSFYNNEISEKSEIFDDQFSVERPDGSNFTLKIRSTKLEDSAMYFCASRDGYTGELFFGEGSRLTVL.

This clonotype was recorded many times. The chain uses TRBV15 and TRBJ1-5, with 9 bases that match TRBD1. CDR1 LNHNV and CDR2 YYDKDF come from the germline V gene (reference sequence). The length of the CDR3 is 17 residues. Unmatched junction bases numbered 9, after V lost 0 bases and J lost 6 bases. The CDR3 DNA reads TGTGCCACCAGCAGAGATTCTATACAGGGGGCGGGTCAGCCCCAGCATTTT. Its translation is CATSRDSIQGAGQPQHF.

Here the CDR3 reads CASSIGPGQPYEQYF. The DNA for the CDR3 is TGTGCCAGCAGCATCGGCCCGGGACAGCCCTACGAGCAGTACTTC. The chain carries TRBV7-2 and TRBJ2-7; TRBD1 matches 7 bases. The CDR3 runs 15 residues. Trimming took 5 bases from V and 2 from J; bases not matched to a gene: 9. In germline, CDR1 is SGHTA, CDR2 FQGNSA.

This clonotype has a count of ten or more. The chain carries TRBV4-3 and TRBJ2-7; D unresolved. The CDR3 totals 15 residues. V was shortened by 1 base and J by 1 base, with 11 bases between the two germline ends. Germline CDR1 reads LGHNA; CDR2 reads YSLEER. CDR3 residues: CASSQAPDGSYEQYF. Here the CDR3 DNA reads TGCGCCAGCAGCCAAGCTCCCGACGGATCCTACGAGCAGTACTTC.

In its sample, this clonotype was seen many times. The chain joins TRBV7-9 to TRBJ1-6; 7 bases are shared with TRBD1. This CDR3 contains 15 residues. V shed 1 base and J 9 bases; nucleotides not matched to a gene: 6. CDR1 SEHNR and CDR2 FQNEAQ come from the germline V gene (reference sequence). CDR3 loop: CASSLETGAFSPLHF. DNA of the CDR3: TGTGCCAGCAGCTTAGAAACAGGGGCGTTTTCACCCCTCCACTTT. Together with reference TRBV7-9 and TRBJ1-6, the CDR3 gives the full variable domain: DTGVSQNPRHKITKRGQNVTFRCDPISEHNRLYWYRQTLGQGPEFLTYFQNEAQLEKSRLLSDRFSAERPKGSFSTLEIQRTEQGDSAMYLCASSLETGAFSPLHFGNGTRLTVT.

Ten or more counts support this clonotype. The chain joins TRBV5-1 to TRBJ1-3, with D possibly matching TRBD1 (5 bases). The germline V gene has CDR1 SGHRS and CDR2 YFSETQ. V lost 3 bases to trimming and J lost 2 bases, with 15 bases between them. The CDR3 covers 16 residues. The CDR3 protein is CASSSIGSRAGNTIYF. CDR3 sequence (DNA): TGCGCCAGCAGCTCGATCGGGTCCAGGGCTGGAAACACCATATATTTT.

This clonotype has only a few counts. The chain has TRBV6-2 or TRBV6-3 and TRBJ1-1; tentatively, D is TRBD1 (5 bases). V lost 6 bases to trimming and J lost 4 bases, with 15 bases between them. The CDR3 contains 14 residues. Germline assignment: CDR1 MNHEY and CDR2 SVGEGT. The CDR3 loop reads CASSSYDGGTEAFF. CDR3 in DNA: TGTGCCAGCAGCTCTTATGATGGGGGCACTGAAGCTTTCTTT.

At least ten counts were recorded for this clonotype. This chain uses TRBV6-5 with TRBJ2-5, with 8 positions matching TRBD1. V lost 6 bases, J lost 4 bases, and 7 bases stayed unmatched. Germline assignment: CDR1 MNHEY and CDR2 SVGAGI. This CDR3 region has 14 residues. The CDR3 here is CASSSTGGRETQYF. CDR3 bases: TGTGCCAGCAGCTCAACAGGGGGTAGAGAGACCCAGTACTTC.

This clonotype was observed many times. The chain recombines TRBV7-3 with TRBJ2-3; TRBD2 matches at 11 bases. The CDR3 loop spans 15 amino acids. Germline V CDR1 and CDR2: SGHTA, FQGTGA. After removal of 5 bases from V and 8 bases from J, the junction contained 9 bases not matched to a gene. The CDR3 region is CASSVSGGAEGTQYF. CDR3 nucleotides: TGTGCCAGCAGCGTTAGCGGGGGGGCCGAGGGTACGCAGTATTTT. Full variable domain (outside the CDR3, taken from reference TRBV7-3 and TRBJ2-3): GAGVSQTPSNKVTEKGKYVELRCDPISGHTALYWYRQSLGQGPEFLIYFQGTGAADDSGLPNDRFFAVRPEGSVSTLKIQRTERGDSAVYLCASSVSGGAEGTQYFGPGTRLTVL.

This chain joins TRBV10-3 and TRBJ1-4, with no clear D. The germline V gene encodes CDR1 ENHRY and CDR2 SYGVKD. The CDR3 covers 14 residues. V lost 4 bases to trimming and J lost 1 base, with 7 bases between them. This CDR3 is CAISAGRTNEKLFF. In DNA form, the CDR3 reads TGTGCCATCAGTGCAGGACGAACTAATGAAAAACTGTTTTTT.

This chain links TRBV28 with TRBJ2-2, with 11 bases fitting TRBD1. The junction had 5 bases not matched to a gene; V was cut back by 2 bases and J by 0 bases. The CDR3 is 18 amino acids. CDR1 and CDR2 from the germline V gene are MDHEN and SYDVKM. The CDR3 protein is CASSLGPGQGANTGELFF. The DNA for the CDR3 is TGTGCCAGCAGTTTAGGGCCGGGACAGGGGGCGAACACCGGGGAGCTGTTTTTT.

This chain uses TRBV7-9 with TRBJ1-1; tentatively, D is TRBD1 (6 bases). The CDR3 spans 15 residues. Trimming stripped 1 base from V and 1 base from J, with 10 bases between. Germline-derived CDR1 and CDR2 are SEHNR and FQNEAQ (reference sequence). The CDR3: CASSLEGTSNTEAFF. The CDR3 nucleotides are TGTGCCAGCAGCTTAGAGGGGACATCGAACACTGAAGCTTTCTTT.

V gene TRBV13 combines with J gene TRBJ1-2, with D perhaps TRBD1 (6 bases). The CDR3 has 15 residues. CDR1 is PRHDT and CDR2 is FYEKMQ in the germline V gene (reference sequence). The V end lost 5 bases, the J end lost 6 bases, and 19 bases lay between the germline ends. The CDR3 loop reads CASSPEGGADDGYTF. In DNA, the CDR3 is TGTGCCAGCAGCCCCGAGGGGGGGGCGGACGATGGCTACACCTTC.

The chain joins TRBV5-1 to TRBJ2-5; no firm D call. The germline V and J ends were trimmed by 0 bases and 6 bases, with 6 bases remaining between them. Germline V gene data show CDR1 as SGHRS and CDR2 as YFSETQ. This CDR3 contains 12 residues. The CDR3, as DNA: TGCGCCAGCAGCTTGGCCTTAAAGACCCAGTACTTC. Protein: CASSLALKTQYF.